Presented here are 9 T cell receptor beta chains from one specimen sequenced in a study of identical twins. Using its own MiXCR run on the 5' RACE reads, TCRdb lists one record per CDR3 protein. The table has roughly 720,000 distinct CDR3 sequences, about 20% seen once. A further study also used this sample, focusing on T cells expressing NK-cell markers.

Sequenced: PBMCs. These receptors all stem from a woman between 18 and 29 years old in good health.

Comments on this clonotype: Because the CDR3's place on the DNA is in doubt, the DNA is left out and the CDR3 is given as listed by TCRdb. The chain combines TRBV7-2 with TRBJ1-1; TRBD1 was called by the table and not checked on the DNA. The CDR3 is 12 amino acids long, termini counted. CDR1 and CDR2 from the germline V gene are SGHTA and FQGNSA. Here the CDR3 reads CASSLWGQGIVF.

The V call is TRBV5-1, the J call TRBJ2-2; 7 bases agree with TRBD1. Germline lookup yields CDR1 SGHRS and CDR2 YFSETQ. Unmatched junction bases numbered 4, after V lost 1 base and J lost 4 bases. The CDR3 is 15 amino acids. DNA for the CDR3: TGCGCCAGCAGCTTGATGGGACAGTCCACCGGGGAGCTGTTTTTT. Its protein product is CASSLMGQSTGELFF. The full variable domain, completed using reference TRBV5-1 and TRBJ2-2, is KAGVTQTPRYLIKTRGQQVTLSCSPISGHRSVSWYQQTPGQGLQFLFEYFSETQRNKGNFPGRFSGRQFSNSRSEMNVSTLELGDSALYLCASSLMGQSTGELFFGEGSRLTVL.

J is TRBJ2-1 and V is TRBV7-2; TRBD2 agrees at 10 bases. After removal of 5 bases from V and 2 bases from J, the junction contained 6 bases not matched to a gene. Germline V lookup: CDR1 SGHTA, CDR2 FQGNSA. This CDR3 spans 16 amino acids. Here the CDR3 DNA reads TGTGCCAGCAGCCCGGGACTAGCGTTGGCCTACAATGAGCAGTTCTTC. This translates into CASSPGLALAYNEQFF.

The chain employs TRBV7-2 and TRBJ1-1; 8 nucleotides agree with TRBD1. J lost 9 bases, V lost 3 bases, and 6 bases had no gene match. This CDR3 is built from 13 residues. CDR1 and CDR2 from the germline V gene are SGHTA and FQGNSA. CDR3 sequence reads: CASSLGQVFKAFF. Here the CDR3 DNA reads TGTGCCAGCAGCTTGGGACAGGTCTTCAAAGCTTTCTTT. Variable domain in full (rest from reference TRBV7-2 and TRBJ1-1): GAGVSQSPSNKVTEKGKDVELRCDPISGHTALYWYRQSLGQGLEFLIYFQGNSAPDKSGLPSDRFSAERTGGSVSTLTIQRTQQEDSAVYLCASSLGQVFKAFFGQGTRLTVV.

This clonotype was counted only a few times. The rearrangement uses TRBV10-3 and TRBJ2-1; no reliable D call. CDR3 length: 15 residues. V dropped 2 bases and J dropped 2 bases, with 10 bases sitting between them. Per the germline V gene, CDR1 is ENHRY and CDR2 is SYGVKD. The CDR3 loop reads CAISEKASPYNEQFF. The CDR3 nucleotides are TGTGCCATCAGTGAGAAAGCCAGTCCCTACAATGAGCAGTTCTTC.

This rearrangement joins TRBV20-1 to TRBJ2-3, with unresolved D. V lost 5 bases and J 2 bases, leaving 11 bases between the germline ends. CDR3 size: 13 residues. The germline V gene encodes CDR1 DFQATT and CDR2 SNEGSKA (reference sequence). DNA for the CDR3: TGCAGTGCTGCGACTTCCTTCACAGATACGCAGTATTTT. Its translation is CSAATSFTDTQYF.

The rearrangement joins TRBV7-9 to TRBJ2-4, with D perhaps given as TRBD1 or TRBD2 (6 bases each). The CDR3 is made up of 16 amino acids. Per germline, CDR1 SEHNR and CDR2 FQNEAQ (reference sequence). Trimming took 5 bases from V and 1 from J, leaving 15 bases between them. The CDR3 protein is CASSPPGAGAKNIQYF. The DNA of the CDR3 is TGTGCCAGCAGCCCACCGGGGGCGGGCGCCAAAAACATTCAGTACTTC.

This clonotype has ten or more counts. This chain links TRBV12-3 or TRBV12-4 with TRBJ1-2; D is unclear. The CDR3 loop spans 12 amino acids. V lost 5 bases and J 6 bases, leaving 10 bases between the germline ends. The CDR3 DNA is TGTGCCAGCAGTCTCGACTGGAATGGCTACACCTTC. It codes for CASSLDWNGYTF.

This clonotype was seen more than once but under ten times. This chain uses TRBV5-1 with TRBJ1-6; D is possibly TRBD1 (5 bases). The length of the CDR3 is 15 residues. V shed 4 bases and J shed 1 base, with 9 bases lying between them. Germline values: CDR1 SGHRS, CDR2 YFSETQ. In nucleotides, the CDR3 is TGCGCCAGCAGCGCCCGGGGGTCCTATAATTCACCCCTCCACTTT. It is translated as CASSARGSYNSPLHF.